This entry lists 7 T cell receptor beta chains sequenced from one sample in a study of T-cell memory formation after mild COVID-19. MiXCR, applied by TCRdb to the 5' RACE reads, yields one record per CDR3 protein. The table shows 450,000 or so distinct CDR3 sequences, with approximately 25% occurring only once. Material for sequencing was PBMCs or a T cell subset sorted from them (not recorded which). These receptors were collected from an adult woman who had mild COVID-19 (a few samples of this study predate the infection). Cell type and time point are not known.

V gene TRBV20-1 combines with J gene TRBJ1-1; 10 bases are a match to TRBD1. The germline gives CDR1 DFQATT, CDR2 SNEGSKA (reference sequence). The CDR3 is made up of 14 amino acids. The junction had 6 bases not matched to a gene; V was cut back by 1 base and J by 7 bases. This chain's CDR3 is CSARVPGTGVEAFF. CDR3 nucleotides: TGCAGTGCTAGAGTACCGGGGACAGGGGTTGAAGCTTTCTTT.

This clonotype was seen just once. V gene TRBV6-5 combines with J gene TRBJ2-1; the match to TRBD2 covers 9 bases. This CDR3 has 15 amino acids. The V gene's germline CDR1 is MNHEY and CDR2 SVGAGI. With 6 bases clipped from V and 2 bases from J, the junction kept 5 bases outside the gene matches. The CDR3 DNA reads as TGTGCCAGCAGCATTAGCGGGAGTGCCTACAATGAGCAGTTCTTC. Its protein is CASSISGSAYNEQFF.

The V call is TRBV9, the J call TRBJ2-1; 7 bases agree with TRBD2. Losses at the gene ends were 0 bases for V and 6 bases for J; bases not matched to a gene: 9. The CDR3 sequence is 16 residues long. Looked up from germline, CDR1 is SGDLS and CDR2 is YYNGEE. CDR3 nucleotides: TGTGCCAGCAGCGTAGACGGGGCGGGGGTATTCAATGAGCAGTTCTTC. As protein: CASSVDGAGVFNEQFF.

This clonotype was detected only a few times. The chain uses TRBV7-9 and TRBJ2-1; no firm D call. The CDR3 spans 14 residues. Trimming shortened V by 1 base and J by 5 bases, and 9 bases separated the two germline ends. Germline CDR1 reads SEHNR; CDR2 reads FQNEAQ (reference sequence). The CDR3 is CASSLDGVNNEQFF. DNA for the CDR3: TGTGCCAGCAGCTTAGACGGAGTTAACAATGAGCAGTTCTTC.

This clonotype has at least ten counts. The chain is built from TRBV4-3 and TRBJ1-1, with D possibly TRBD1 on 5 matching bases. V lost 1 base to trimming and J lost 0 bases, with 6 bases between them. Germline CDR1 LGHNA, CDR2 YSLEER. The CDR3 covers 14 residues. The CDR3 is CASSQGQMNTEAFF. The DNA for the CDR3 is TGCGCCAGCAGCCAAGGACAGATGAACACTGAAGCTTTCTTT.

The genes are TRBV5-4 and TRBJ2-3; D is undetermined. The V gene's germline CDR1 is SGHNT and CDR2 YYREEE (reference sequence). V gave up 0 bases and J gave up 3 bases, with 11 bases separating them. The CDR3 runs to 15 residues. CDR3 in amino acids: CASSLESYGTDTQYF. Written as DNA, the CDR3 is TGTGCCAGCAGCTTGGAGTCGTACGGGACAGATACGCAGTATTTT.

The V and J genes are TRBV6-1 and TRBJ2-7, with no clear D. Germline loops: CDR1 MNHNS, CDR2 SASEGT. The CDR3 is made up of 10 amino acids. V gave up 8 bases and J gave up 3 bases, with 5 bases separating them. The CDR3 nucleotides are TGTGCCAGCGGAATCTACGAGCAGTACTTC. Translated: CASGIYEQYF.